This T cell receptor beta chain comes out of a study of glioma-infiltrating T cells after dendritic cell vaccination. Background on the study: Autologous tumor lysate was loaded overnight onto monocyte-derived dendritic cells grown seven days with IL-4 and GM-CSF.

Only patients with spare fresh-frozen tumor and over two years of follow-up were included. Before vaccination, two weeks after the third vaccination, and at progression, PBMC were collected. With 6 bases clipped from V and 3 bases from J, the junction kept 14 bases outside the gene matches. Germline CDR1 reads SNHLY; CDR2 reads FYNNEI. The CDR3 has 16 amino acids. Primers: 60 V beta forward and 13 J beta reverse. Libraries were prepared by immunoSEQ multiplex PCR; TCRdb keeps only in-frame clonotypes and omits some of them. The sample shows about 64,000 clones, approximately 78% of them seen only once.

The sequence was obtained from a human donor with glioblastoma. The specimen was blood, collected before dendritic cell vaccination. V usage is TRBV2 and J usage is TRBJ2-7, with 7 bases lining up with TRBD1. The CDR3 loop is CASSGQDRESFYEQYF. CDR3 nucleotide sequence: TGTGCCAGCAGCGGGCAAGACAGGGAATCTTTCTACGAGCAGTACTTC.